This passage covers 30 T cell receptor beta chains from one sample sequenced in a study of shared clonotypes between healthy human individuals. Repertoires were generated with immunoSEQ multiplex PCR, while TCRdb's copy carries only in-frame clones and drops some. The table shows under 1,100,000 clones, with about three quarters occurring only once. What was sequenced was memory CD4+ T cells sorted from blood. Subset specified: CD45RA-negative fraction. The receptors were gathered from a man aged 18 to 35 in good health.

The CDR3 spells CSGRDSPREKLFF. In DNA form, the CDR3 reads TGCAGCGGACGGGACAGCCCAAGGGAAAAACTGTTTTTT. The chain uses TRBV29-1 and TRBJ1-4; 7 positions match TRBD1. The length of the CDR3 is 13 residues. V was clipped by 7 bases and J by 8 bases; unmatched bases: 10. Germline CDR1 SQVTM, CDR2 ANQGSEA.

This clone appeared a few times. The chain employs TRBV5-4 and TRBJ1-6; unclear D gene. The V end was cut by 4 bases, the J end by 7 bases, with 12 bases between. There are 14 residues in the CDR3. Looked up from germline, CDR1 is SGHNT and CDR2 is YYREEE (reference sequence). CDR3 amino acids: CASSLDSWNSPLHF. CDR3 DNA sequence: TGTGCCAGCAGCCTGGATAGTTGGAATTCACCCCTCCACTTT.

The V gene is TRBV7-3, the J gene TRBJ2-4; 7 bases are a match to TRBD2. The CDR3 loop spans 13 amino acids. Germline CDR1 reads SGHTA; CDR2 reads FQGTGA. The V segment lost 3 bases and the J segment 10 bases; nucleotides outside the gene matches: 6. The CDR3 coding sequence is TGTGCCAGCAGCTTCGACTCCGGGGGGATTCAGTACTTC. Its translation: CASSFDSGGIQYF.

This clone was seen a handful of times. The rearrangement joins TRBV28 to TRBJ1-2; D is uncertain. The CDR3 totals 11 residues. Germline values: CDR1 MDHEN, CDR2 SYDVKM. Trimming shortened V by 4 bases and J by 13 bases, and 13 bases separated the two germline ends. The chain's CDR3 is CASSSDLWSTF. The CDR3 coding sequence is TGTGCCAGCAGTTCGGACCTCTGGTCCACCTTC.

This chain links TRBV28 with TRBJ1-2, with 7 nucleotides matching TRBD1. J was trimmed by 1 base and V by 10 bases; bases with no gene match: 6. The CDR3 covers 13 residues. CDR1 and CDR2 from the germline V gene are MDHEN and SYDVKM. The CDR3 sequence: CATRGGNNYGYTF. In nucleotides, the CDR3 is TGTGCCACTAGAGGGGGCAATAACTATGGCTACACCTTC.

The genes are TRBV7-2 and TRBJ2-1; D perhaps matches TRBD1 (7 bases). Germline CDR1 SGHTA, CDR2 FQGNSA. The V gene lost 2 bases and the J gene lost 3 bases, with 14 bases spanning the gap. The CDR3 is made up of 16 amino acids. CDR3 DNA: TGTGCCAGCAGCTTAAACGGTCAGGGGGGCTACAATGAGCAGTTCTTC. This encodes CASSLNGQGGYNEQFF.

The CDR3 DNA is TGCAGCGTCAAACAGGGGTACACTGAAGCTTTCTTT. Translated, it gives CSVKQGYTEAFF. This rearrangement joins TRBV29-1 to TRBJ1-1; 7 bases match TRBD1. There are 12 residues in the CDR3. Looked up from germline, CDR1 is SQVTM and CDR2 is ANQGSEA. V lost 6 bases, J lost 3 bases, and 4 bases stayed unmatched.

This chain links TRBV2 with TRBJ2-7; unclear D gene. CDR3 length: 13 residues. CDR1 is SNHLY, CDR2 FYNNEI, per germline. Deletions cut 1 base from V and 0 bases from J, with 4 bases between. The DNA for the CDR3 is TGTGCCAGCAGTGAAGGAGACTCCTACGAGCAGTACTTC. It yields the protein CASSEGDSYEQYF.

This clone was found once. The chain joins TRBV6-1 to TRBJ2-7, with unresolved D. Germline V gene sequence: CDR1 MNHNS, CDR2 SASEGT. CDR3 size: 12 residues. In DNA, the CDR3 is TGTGCAACAGCTAAGTTCTCCTACGAGCAGTACTTC. It encodes CATAKFSYEQYF.

This chain uses TRBV29-1 with TRBJ2-3, with D perhaps TRBD1 (7 bases). Germline lookup yields CDR1 SQVTM and CDR2 ANQGSEA. V dropped 0 bases and J dropped 4 bases, with 26 bases sitting between them. The CDR3 has 19 residues. The DNA for the CDR3 is TGCAGCGTTGAAGACCCTCTACAAACAGGGGAAGTAGCGGCAGATACGCAGTATTTT. This codes for CSVEDPLQTGEVAADTQYF.

This clone was seen repeatedly, ten times or more. The rearrangement links TRBV4-2 to TRBJ1-4; 8 bases map to TRBD1. Germline lookup yields CDR1 LGHNA and CDR2 YNFKEQ. The V gene end was trimmed by 1 base and the J gene end by 8 bases; junction bases not matched to a gene: 12. The CDR3 has 17 amino acids. The CDR3 coding sequence is TGTGCCAGCAGCCAAGCGAGTGGGGCAGGGGGCGGCGAAAAACTGTTTTTT. Translated, it gives CASSQASGAGGGEKLFF.

The genes are TRBV7-2 and TRBJ1-1; the D is unclear. Trimming took 1 base from V and 5 from J, leaving 8 bases between them. Germline V gene lookup returns CDR1 SGHTA and CDR2 FQGNSA. This CDR3 has 13 amino acids. CDR3 sequence: CASSLGERTEAFF. The CDR3 DNA reads TGTGCCAGCAGCTTAGGGGAAAGGACTGAAGCTTTCTTT.

The CDR3 DNA sequence: TGCGCCAGCAGCCGATCGCCAGGGGCTAGCTCCTACAATGAGCAGTTCTTC. This sequence encodes CASSRSPGASSYNEQFF. This sequence joins TRBV4-1 and TRBJ2-1, with a tentative D call TRBD1 (6 bases). V was shortened by 4 bases and J by 0 bases, with 16 bases between the two germline ends. Germline V lookup: CDR1 MGHRA, CDR2 YSYEKL. The CDR3 totals 17 residues.

This clone was counted only a few times. V usage is TRBV10-3 and J usage is TRBJ1-2, with 9 nucleotides matching TRBD1. V shed 1 base and J 8 bases; nucleotides not matched to a gene: 2. Germline lookup yields CDR1 ENHRY and CDR2 SYGVKD. This CDR3 has 13 residues. This CDR3 reads CAISEWTGEGYTF. The CDR3 DNA follows: TGTGCCATCAGTGAGTGGACAGGGGAGGGCTACACCTTC.

The chain employs TRBV2 and TRBJ1-4; D perhaps matches TRBD1 (5 bases). CDR1 is SNHLY, CDR2 FYNNEI, per germline. The CDR3 totals 14 residues. Trimming removed 5 bases from V and 5 bases from J, with 12 bases in between. The CDR3 loop reads CASSLTERNEKLFF. DNA for the CDR3: TGTGCCAGCAGTCTGACAGAGAGAAATGAAAAACTGTTTTTT. Supplemented by reference TRBV2 and TRBJ1-4, the full variable domain reads EPEVTQTPSHQVTQMGQEVILRCVPISNHLYFYWYRQILGQKVEFLVSFYNNEISEKSEIFDDQFSVERPDGSNFTLKIRSTKLEDSAMYFCASSLTERNEKLFFGSGTQLSVL.

This clone has only one observation. This chain links TRBV5-4 with TRBJ1-2; D is perhaps TRBD1 (5 bases). Germline loops: CDR1 SGHNT, CDR2 YYREEE (reference sequence). Trimming shortened V by 4 bases and J by 3 bases, and 16 bases separated the two germline ends. The CDR3 length is 15 residues. CDR3 in amino acids: CASSPNGGLDYGYTF. The CDR3 bases are TGTGCCAGCAGCCCCAACGGGGGGTTGGACTATGGCTACACCTTC.

This rearrangement joins TRBV6-1 to TRBJ2-3; tentative D call: TRBD2 (7 bases). The CDR3 is 16 residues long. Trimming took 0 bases from V and 4 from J, leaving 14 bases between them. The germline V gene encodes CDR1 MNHNS and CDR2 SASEGT. As DNA, the CDR3 is TGTGCCAGCAGTGAAGCGGGGGCCGGGAGGTCAGATACGCAGTATTTT. Its protein product is CASSEAGAGRSDTQYF.

This clone was observed many times. The chain combines TRBV7-9 with TRBJ2-3; TRBD1 or TRBD2 may be the D gene (5 bases each). Germline CDR1 reads SEHNR; CDR2 reads FQNEAQ (reference sequence). The V gene lost 5 bases and the J gene lost 3 bases, with 21 bases spanning the gap. The CDR3 runs 17 residues. The CDR3: CASSHSWDPPRTDTQYF. DNA of the CDR3: TGTGCCAGCAGCCATTCGTGGGACCCTCCCCGTACAGATACGCAGTATTTT.

The table lists this clone with a count of one. This chain links TRBV5-1 with TRBJ2-5; the D gene is possibly TRBD1 (5 bases). The CDR3 runs to 18 residues. With 0 bases removed from V and 1 base from J, the gap between germline ends came to 19 bases. Per the germline V gene, CDR1 is SGHRS and CDR2 is YFSETQ. The CDR3 nucleotides are TGCGCCAGCAGCTTGGTTGTAGGGGCCGATTTCGCCCAAGAGACCCAGTACTTC. Its translation is CASSLVVGADFAQETQYF.

The chain links TRBV19 to TRBJ1-4, with a possible D match to TRBD1 (6 bases). CDR3 length: 13 residues. Germline assignment: CDR1 LNHDA and CDR2 SQIVND (reference sequence). With 5 bases removed from V and 5 bases from J, the gap between germline ends came to 9 bases. Here the CDR3 reads CASSGGGNEKLFF. As DNA, the CDR3 is TGTGCCAGTAGTGGAGGGGGGAATGAAAAACTGTTTTTT. Drawing the rest from reference TRBV19 and TRBJ1-4, the complete variable domain is DGGITQSPKYLFRKEGQNVTLSCEQNLNHDAMYWYRQDPGQGLRLIYYSQIVNDFQKGDIAEGYSVSREKKESFPLTVTSAQKNPTAFYLCASSGGGNEKLFFGSGTQLSVL.

The gene calls are TRBV19 and TRBJ2-7; D gene unclear. V lost 5 bases to trimming and J lost 2 bases, with 10 bases between them. The CDR3 has 13 amino acids. Germline V lookup: CDR1 LNHDA, CDR2 SQIVND (reference sequence). CDR3 DNA: TGTGCCAGTAGTGAGCAGAGAACCTACGAGCAGTACTTC. This sequence encodes CASSEQRTYEQYF.

The chain uses TRBV5-1 and TRBJ2-7; 8 nucleotides align to TRBD1. The ends lost 4 bases at V and 6 bases at J; junction bases unmatched: 9. CDR3 length: 14 residues. Per germline, CDR1 SGHRS and CDR2 YFSETQ. The CDR3 DNA reads TGCGCCAGCAGCACGGGACAGGTCAGCTCCGAGCAGTACTTC. As protein: CASSTGQVSSEQYF.

This clone was observed a few times. The genes are TRBV7-2 and TRBJ2-7, with 7 bases matching TRBD2. J lost 4 bases, V lost 1 base, and 7 bases had no gene match. The CDR3 has 15 amino acids. Germline V gene sequence: CDR1 SGHTA, CDR2 FQGNSA. This CDR3 is CASSLVGGSAYEQYF. Written as DNA, the CDR3 is TGTGCCAGCAGCTTAGTGGGCGGGAGTGCTTACGAGCAGTACTTC.

This chain links TRBV5-1 with TRBJ1-1, with D perhaps TRBD1 (5 bases). Germline CDR1 reads SGHRS; CDR2 reads YFSETQ. Trimming shortened V by 4 bases and J by 0 bases, and 13 bases separated the two germline ends. The CDR3 covers 15 residues. DNA for the CDR3: TGCGCCAGCAGCGGGGGACTGGGCCTGAACACTGAAGCTTTCTTT. Residues: CASSGGLGLNTEAFF.

The J gene is TRBJ2-1, the V gene TRBV20-1, with D possibly being TRBD2 (5 bases). Per germline, CDR1 DFQATT and CDR2 SNEGSKA (reference sequence). With 6 bases removed from V and 7 bases from J, the gap between germline ends came to 10 bases. This CDR3 spans 11 amino acids. CDR3 amino acids: CSAFDYNEQFF. As DNA, the CDR3 is TGCAGTGCCTTCGACTATAATGAGCAGTTCTTC.

This rearrangement joins TRBV5-1 to TRBJ1-2, with D hard to call. There are 14 residues in the CDR3. The V end lost 0 bases, the J end lost 3 bases, and 9 bases lay between the germline ends. CDR1 is SGHRS, CDR2 YFSETQ, per germline. The CDR3 DNA is TGCGCCAGCAGCTTGGACCTTATGGACTATGGCTACACCTTC. Translating gives CASSLDLMDYGYTF.

This chain links TRBV7-2 with TRBJ2-4, with 7 bases matching TRBD1. V was clipped by 5 bases and J by 7 bases; unmatched bases: 11. The CDR3 is 15 amino acids. The germline CDR1 and CDR2 sequences are SGHTA and FQGNSA. The CDR3 region is CASSPATGIRNIQYF. The CDR3 DNA reads as TGTGCCAGCAGCCCTGCGACAGGGATTAGGAACATTCAGTACTTC.

This clone was seen more than once but under ten times. The V gene is TRBV7-9, the J gene TRBJ2-5, with D unresolved. Trimming pared 5 bases from V and 5 bases from J, leaving 15 bases between. CDR1 is SEHNR, CDR2 FQNEAQ, per germline (reference sequence). The CDR3 is 14 residues long. CDR3 in DNA: TGTGCCAGCAGCCCGATTGGGCGTGGGGAGACCCAGTACTTC. Translated: CASSPIGRGETQYF.

V is TRBV7-2 and J is TRBJ1-3, with 9 bases aligning to TRBD1. Looked up from germline, CDR1 is SGHTA and CDR2 is FQGNSA. The V segment lost 5 bases and the J segment 5 bases; nucleotides outside the gene matches: 4. This CDR3 is built from 14 residues. CDR3 DNA: TGTGCCAGCAGCGCGGGACAGGGAAGAAACACCATATATTTT. It translates to CASSAGQGRNTIYF.

This CDR3 is CSVDSGKQYF. DNA for the CDR3: TGCAGCGTTGACTCGGGGAAGCAGTACTTC. The chain links TRBV29-1 to TRBJ2-7, with a weak D call TRBD2 (5 bases). Germline V gene data show CDR1 as SQVTM and CDR2 as ANQGSEA. Trimming removed 3 bases at V and 8 bases at J, with 8 bases between. This CDR3 is built from 10 residues.